This is a list of T cell receptor beta chains from one sample in a study of read filtering for tumor transcriptome and immune sequencing. TCRdb called the reads again in MiXCR, with one record for every CDR3 protein. The repertoire holds around 130,000 distinct CDR3 sequences, roughly 13% seen once, with about 8.6% in the top ten. Sequenced input: a population of CD138-negative cells sorted from bone marrow. These receptors were taken from a donor aged 40 or older with multiple myeloma. Both conserved end residues are part of each CDR3. Each record gives: clone size, CDR3 length, D gene, V gene, J gene, CDR3 DNA, CDR3 protein. A D gene is named only where the DNA matches it firmly. Expanded clones are given a class, and other clones once, few, many or no size at all.

-	15	TRBD1	TRBV13	TRBJ2-1	TGTGCCAGCAGCTTAAGAGGACAGGGGAAAAATGAGCAGTTCTTC	CASSLRGQGKNEQFF
many	14	-	TRBV2	TRBJ2-7	TGTGCCAGCCTCCTCGGCCTAAGGGTCTACGAGCAGTACTTC	CASLLGLRVYEQYF
many	15	TRBD1	TRBV19	TRBJ2-1	TGTGCCAGTAGAACGACAGGGGGAACAATCAATGAGCAGTTCTTC	CASRTTGGTINEQFF
many	14	TRBD1	TRBV15	TRBJ2-1	TGTGCCACCAGCAGAGGGACAGGCCGCAATGAGCAGTTCTTC	CATSRGTGRNEQFF
many	14	-	TRBV7-9	TRBJ1-1	TGTGCCAGCAGCTCCTCGGACACGAACACTGAAGCTTTCTTT	CASSSSDTNTEAFF
many	14	TRBD1	TRBV9	TRBJ1-1	TGTGCCAGCAGCGTAGTAACAGGGGGCACTGAAGCTTTCTTT	CASSVVTGGTEAFF
-	16	TRBD2	TRBV19	TRBJ2-4	TGTGCCAGTAGTATTTGGGGACTAGCGGGAAAAAACATTCAGTACTTC	CASSIWGLAGKNIQYF
many	12	-	TRBV6-2/TRBV6-3	TRBJ1-1	TGTGCCAGCAGTTACGTGGGAACTGAAGCTTTCTTT	CASSYVGTEAFF
many	19	TRBD2	TRBV29-1	TRBJ2-2	TGCAGCGTTGAACCCCGGTGGGGACTAGCGGGACTAAACACCGGGGAGCTGTTTTTT	CSVEPRWGLAGLNTGELFF
many	15	TRBD2	TRBV6-1	TRBJ2-1	TGTGCCAGCAGTACGGGACTAGCGGGAAGAAATGAGCAGTTCTTC	CASSTGLAGRNEQFF
many	15	-	TRBV10-3	TRBJ1-5	TGTGCCATCAGTGATCGGGGTGGGTCGAATCAGCCCCAGCATTTT	CAISDRGGSNQPQHF
many	15	-	TRBV20-1	TRBJ2-7	TGCAGTGCTAGAGCCCTAGCGCCCCAAGGGTACGAGCAGTACTTC	CSARALAPQGYEQYF
many	14	TRBD2	TRBV6-5	TRBJ2-5	TGTGCCAGCAGCGAAGTGCGACTAGCGGGAGGCTTATACTTC	CASSEVRLAGGLYF
many	15	TRBD2	TRBV6-2/TRBV6-3	TRBJ2-1	TGTGCCAGCATCACCGGGACTAGCGGAAGAAATGAGCAGTTCTTC	CASITGTSGRNEQFF
-	14	-	TRBV24-1	TRBJ2-2	TGTGCCACCAGTGTGGGACCGTACACCGGGGAGCTGTTTTTT	CATSVGPYTGELFF
many	12	-	TRBV11-1	TRBJ2-3	TGTGCCAGCAGCCCCCATAGGGATACGCAGTATTTT	CASSPHRDTQYF
few	18	TRBD1	TRBV7-9	TRBJ2-4	TGTGCCAGCAGCCACGACCCTAGCAGGGGGCAAACCAAAAACATTCAGTACTTC	CASSHDPSRGQTKNIQYF
-	15	-	TRBV24-1	TRBJ1-5	TGTGCCACCAGTGATGCCTCCTCAACCATGGAGCCCCAGCATTTT	CATSDASSTMEPQHF
few	15	-	TRBV5-1	TRBJ2-7	TGCGCCAGCAGCTTGTTTGGCGCAAGCTCCTACGAGCAGTACTTC	CASSLFGASSYEQYF
many	14	TRBD2	TRBV12-3/TRBV12-4	TRBJ2-7	TGTGCCAGCAGTTTGGCTAGCGGGATCGACGAGCAGTACTTC	CASSLASGIDEQYF
once	13	-	TRBV5-6	TRBJ2-6	TGTGCCAGCACCTCGACTGGGGCCAACGTCCTGACTTTC	CASTSTGANVLTF
many	15	-	TRBV6-4	TRBJ1-6	TGTGCCAGCAGTGACCGACCGGGAACAAATTCACCCCTCCACTTT	CASSDRPGTNSPLHF
many	16	-	TRBV19	TRBJ1-6	TGTGCCAGTAGTATAGATGTCTGGATAGACGGTTCACCCCTCCACTTT	CASSIDVWIDGSPLHF
-	12	-	TRBV12-3/TRBV12-4	TRBJ2-2	TGTGCCAGCAGTTTCGGGCCCGGGGAGCTGTTTTTT	CASSFGPGELFF
many	14	-	TRBV7-2	TRBJ1-1	TGTGCCAGCAGCGAAGGGACACCGAACACTGAAGCTTTCTTT	CASSEGTPNTEAFF
many	12	-	TRBV3-1	TRBJ2-7	TGTGCCAGCAGTCGGGGACCCTACGAGCAGTACTTC	CASSRGPYEQYF
many	16	TRBD2	TRBV24-1	TRBJ2-3	TGTGCCACCAGTGATCCCGCTGGCGGGAGGGCAGATACGCAGTATTTT	CATSDPAGGRADTQYF
many	14	TRBD2	TRBV6-2/TRBV6-3	TRBJ2-1	TGTGCCAGCAGTTCTTGGACTAGCTTCGATGAGCAGTTCTTC	CASSSWTSFDEQFF
many	12	-	TRBV18	TRBJ2-7	TGTGCCAGCTCACCTCAGGGGGGCGAGCAGTACTTC	CASSPQGGEQYF
-	14	-	TRBV29-1	TRBJ1-1	TGCAGCGTTTCCGGTGGGGCCATGAACACTGAAGCTTTCTTT	CSVSGGAMNTEAFF
many	11	-	TRBV18	TRBJ1-2	TGTGCCAGCTCCCAAGGCAATGGCTACACCTTC	CASSQGNGYTF
many	15	TRBD2	TRBV9	TRBJ2-7	TGTGCCAGCAGCGTAGGGAGCGGGAGTACCCACGAGCAGTACTTC	CASSVGSGSTHEQYF
many	14	TRBD2	TRBV7-3	TRBJ2-1	TGTGCCAGCAGCTTAAGCGGGAGCTACAATGAGCAGTTCTTC	CASSLSGSYNEQFF
-	16	TRBD1	TRBV6-2/TRBV6-3	TRBJ2-5	TGTGCCAGCCGTCCCATCTCAGGGGGCTGGATGGAGACCCAGTACTTC	CASRPISGGWMETQYF
many	18	-	TRBV7-9	TRBJ1-4	TGTGCCAGCAGCTCACTACGAAACAACCAAGAAAGAAATGAAAAACTGTTTTTT	CASSSLRNNQERNEKLFF
few	16	TRBD1	TRBV29-1	TRBJ1-3	TGCAGCGTTGGGGAGGGGACAGGGTACTCTGGAAACACCATATATTTT	CSVGEGTGYSGNTIYF